This T cell receptor (beta chain) was observed in a study of blood T cell repertoires in COVID-19. Study at large: Collection of acute and convalescent COVID-19 samples took place in the United States, Italy and Spain.

As processed by the authors: Amplified reference gene primers provided the basis for estimating nucleated cell counts. Here immunoSEQ multiplex PCR was the method, and the copy in TCRdb shows in-frame clones only, minus some. D and trimming were read from the DNA, whereas the V and J calls and clone size are those reported in that table. This table has 150,000 or so clones, 75% to 90% appearing once. While infection was still active, Seattle patients were enrolled and then followed longitudinally. The CDR3 covers 19 residues. The V gene's germline CDR1 is SGDLS and CDR2 YYNGEE. Trimming cost V 0 bases and J 0 bases; bases outside gene matches: 7.

This sequence originates from a woman aged 55-69 years with COVID-19, enrolled during active disease. Input material: peripheral blood. The V call is TRBV9, the J call TRBJ2-3; 13 nucleotides match TRBD2. The DNA of the CDR3 is TGTGCCAGCAGCGTAGTAGGACTAGCGGGGGCTGCTAGCACAGATACGCAGTATTTT. This codes for CASSVVGLAGAASTDTQYF.